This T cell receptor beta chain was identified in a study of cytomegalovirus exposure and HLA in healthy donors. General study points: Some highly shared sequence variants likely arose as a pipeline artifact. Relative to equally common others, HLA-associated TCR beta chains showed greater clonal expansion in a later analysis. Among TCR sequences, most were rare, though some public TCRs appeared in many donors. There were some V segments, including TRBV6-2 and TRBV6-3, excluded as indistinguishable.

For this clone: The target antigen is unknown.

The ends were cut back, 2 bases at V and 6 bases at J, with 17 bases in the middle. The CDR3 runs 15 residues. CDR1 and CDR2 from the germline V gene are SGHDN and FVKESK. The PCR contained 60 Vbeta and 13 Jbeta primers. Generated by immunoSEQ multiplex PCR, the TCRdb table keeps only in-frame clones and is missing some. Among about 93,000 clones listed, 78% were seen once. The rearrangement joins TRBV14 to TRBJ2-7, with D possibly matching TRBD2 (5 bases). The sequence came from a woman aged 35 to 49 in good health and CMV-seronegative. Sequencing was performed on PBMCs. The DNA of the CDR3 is TGTGCCAGCAGCCAACGGTCCCTCCTTGGAGGCGAGCAGTACTTC. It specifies CASSQRSLLGGEQYF. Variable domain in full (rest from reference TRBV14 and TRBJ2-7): EAGVTQFPSHSVIEKGQTVTLRCDPISGHDNLYWYRRVMGKEIKFLLHFVKESKQDESGMPNNRFLAERTGGTYSTLKVQPAELEDSGVYFCASSQRSLLGGEQYFGPGTRLTVT.